Given below is one TCR beta chain in context. Antigen specificity is unknown. The sample is drawn from a study of CD4+ T cells in melanoma. Study results and limitations: Diverse differentiation states were reported for melanoma neoantigen-specific CD4+ T cells.

Only in-frame clones appear in the TCRdb table, and some are missing; sequencing was by immunoSEQ multiplex PCR. The table lists about 10,000 clones, around 70% of them singletons, with about 16% in the top ten. This CDR3 has 15 amino acids. From germline, CDR1 is GTSNPN and CDR2 SVGIG (reference sequence). Trimming cost V 1 base and J 6 bases, with 16 bases left between them. This sequence joins TRBV30 and TRBJ1-5; D is uncertain. The source of this sequence is a human donor with melanoma. The material sequenced was cells from a culture (not recorded whether cultured in vitro). The CDR3 bases are TGTGCCTGGAGTGGCGGAGATCTGGGAAGTCAGCCCCAGCATTTT. It translates to CAWSGGDLGSQPQHF. Using reference TRBV30 and TRBJ1-5 for the parts outside the CDR3, the full variable domain is SQTIHQWPATLVQPVGSPLSLECTVEGTSNPNLYWYRQAAGRGLQLLFYSVGIGQISSEVPQNLSASRPQDRQFILSSKKLLLSDSGFYLCAWSGGDLGSQPQHFGDGTRLSIL.